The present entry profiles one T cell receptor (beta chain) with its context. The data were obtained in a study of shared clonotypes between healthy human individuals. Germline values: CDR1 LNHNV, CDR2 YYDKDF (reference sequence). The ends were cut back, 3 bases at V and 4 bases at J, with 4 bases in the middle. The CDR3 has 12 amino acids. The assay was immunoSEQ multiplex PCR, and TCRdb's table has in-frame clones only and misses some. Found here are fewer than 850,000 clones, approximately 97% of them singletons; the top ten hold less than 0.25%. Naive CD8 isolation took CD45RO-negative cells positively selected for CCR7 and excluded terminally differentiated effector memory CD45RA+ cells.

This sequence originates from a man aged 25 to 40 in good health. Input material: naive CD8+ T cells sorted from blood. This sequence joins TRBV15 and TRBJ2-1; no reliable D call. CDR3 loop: CATSSGYNEQFF. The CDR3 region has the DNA TGTGCCACCAGCAGTGGTTACAATGAGCAGTTCTTC.